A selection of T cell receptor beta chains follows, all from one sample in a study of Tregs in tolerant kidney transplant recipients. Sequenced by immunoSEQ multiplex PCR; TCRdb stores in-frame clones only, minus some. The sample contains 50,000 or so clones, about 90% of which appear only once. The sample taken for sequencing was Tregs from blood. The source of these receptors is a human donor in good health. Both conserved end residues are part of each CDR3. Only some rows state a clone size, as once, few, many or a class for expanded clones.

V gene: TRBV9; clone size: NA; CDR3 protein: CASSVVEGSTDTQYF
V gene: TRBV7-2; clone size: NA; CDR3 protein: CASSLRTGGGNQPQHF
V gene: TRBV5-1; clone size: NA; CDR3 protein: CASSLQGPNTEAFF
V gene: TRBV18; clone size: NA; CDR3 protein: CASSPDSGRVNTEAFF
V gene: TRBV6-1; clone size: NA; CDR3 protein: CACRTSGGGTYEQYF
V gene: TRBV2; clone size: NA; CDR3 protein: CASRVDINQPQHF
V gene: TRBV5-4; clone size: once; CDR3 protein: CASSSQGNYGYTF
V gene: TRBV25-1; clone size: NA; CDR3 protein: CASTSGVWEQYF
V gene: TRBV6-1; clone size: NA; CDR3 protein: CASSEGYSNQPQHF
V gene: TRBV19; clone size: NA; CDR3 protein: CASSIDATGVYEQYF
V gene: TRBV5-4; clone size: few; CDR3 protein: CASSLTPGGSYGYTF
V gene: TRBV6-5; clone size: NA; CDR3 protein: CASREWGHTEAFF
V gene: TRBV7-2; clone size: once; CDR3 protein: CASSSDRLVRYEQYF
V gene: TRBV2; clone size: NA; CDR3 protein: CASSDAGRNQPQHF
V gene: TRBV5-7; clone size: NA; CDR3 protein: CASSADRGSTDTQYF